This TCR beta chain was sequenced in a study of T-cell memory formation after mild COVID-19. Overall study: Most TCR clusters belonged to a single donor.

General study points: Memory cells collected pre-infection included some clones that later responded, suggesting cross-reactive memory joined. Confirmation was lacking for SARS-CoV-2 specificity of second-wave clones that peaked on day 37.

The sample holds a few counts of this clonotype. What it recognizes is unknown. With constant-segment primers, 5'RACE yielded cDNA libraries of TCR alpha and TCR beta that carried sample barcodes and UMIs. In TCRdb, the 5' RACE reads were re-called with MiXCR into one record per CDR3 protein. The repertoire includes around 110,000 distinct CDR3 sequences, over 15% of them detected once, and approximately 28% sits in the top ten. V was clipped by 3 bases and J by 0 bases, with 29 bases between them. The CDR3 runs 21 residues. Germline CDR1 reads LGHNA; CDR2 reads YSLEER. V is TRBV4-3 and J is TRBJ1-1, with D tentatively TRBD1 (6 bases). The clonotype comes from an adult woman who had mild COVID-19 (a few samples of this study predate the infection). Cell type and time point are not known. Sample: PBMCs or a T cell subset sorted from them (not recorded which). The CDR3 here is CASSQAWVGGAATYMNTEAFF. CDR3 in DNA: TGCGCCAGCAGCCAGGCCTGGGTTGGGGGGGCCGCAACTTACATGAACACTGAAGCTTTCTTT.